Listed below are T cell receptor beta chains from one sample, sequenced in a study of T cell repertoires in MIS-A myocarditis. Produced via immunoSEQ multiplex PCR; TCRdb's table is partial and in-frame only. The table has about 5,800 clones, approximately 80% seen once. The sample was interventricular septum heart tissue obtained at autopsy. The source of these receptors is a man aged 18 to 30 with fulminant myocarditis from multisystem inflammatory syndrome in adults (MIS-A) after COVID-19. CDR3s include the opening cysteine and the closing phenylalanine or tryptophan. A D gene is named only where the DNA matches it firmly. Some rows mark clone size as missing; the rest say once, few, many or name a class of expanded clone.

d_call j_call v_call clone_size cdr3_nt cdr3_aa
TRBD2 TRBJ2-1 TRBV3-1/TRBV3-2 once TGTGCCAGCAGCAAGACTAGCGCGGCACTTTACAATGAGCAGTTCTTC CASSKTSAALYNEQFF
- TRBJ2-7 TRBV10-1 - TGCGCCAGCAGTGAATTCGGAGGACGGGACCTTCTCGACGAGCAGTACTTC CASSEFGGRDLLDEQYF
TRBD1 TRBJ1-2 TRBV7-9 - TGTGCCAGCGGCACAGGGGTTATCTATGGCTACACCTTC CASGTGVIYGYTF
TRBD2 TRBJ2-3 TRBV4-2 - TGTGCCAGCAGCCAAGTCTTACGGGGGGGCACAGATACGCAGTATTTT CASSQVLRGGTDTQYF
- TRBJ2-7 TRBV2 - TGTGCCAGCAATCGGGGCGAGCAGTACTTC CASNRGEQYF
- TRBJ1-4 TRBV6-5 - TGTGCCAGCATAGACCTAGCAACTAATGAAAAACTGTTTTTT CASIDLATNEKLFF
- TRBJ1-6 TRBV5-1 few TGCGCCAGCAGCTTGGTCGGCGGAGAAGGTTCACCCCTCCACTTT CASSLVGGEGSPLHF
- TRBJ1-6 TRBV9 few TGTGCCAGCAGCGTAGAGGGGGGCCGTTCACCCCTCCACTTT CASSVEGGRSPLHF
- TRBJ2-1 TRBV7-2 - TGTGCCAGCAGCTCCGGGGCCATGAGCTACAATGAGCAGTTCTTC CASSSGAMSYNEQFF
TRBD1 TRBJ2-7 TRBV7-2 - TGTGCCAGCAGCCCCTGGGGAGACAGGGGCGCTTACGAGCAGTACTTC CASSPWGDRGAYEQYF
TRBD1 TRBJ2-7 TRBV29-1 - TGCAGCGTGGCAGGACAGGGCTACGAGCAGTACTTC CSVAGQGYEQYF
- TRBJ2-3 TRBV5-1 - TGCGCCGGCGCAAGGGACTCAATAACAGATACGCAGTATTTT CAGARDSITDTQYF
- TRBJ1-5 TRBV21-1 once TGTGCCAGCAGCCCGCCTCCCGGGACAGGGATGATGGGCAATCAGCCCCAGCATTTT CASSPPPGTGMMGNQPQHF
- TRBJ2-7 TRBV4-1 - TGCGCCAGCAGCCAACAACCCCGGGGTGGGAGCTACGAGCAGTACTTC CASSQQPRGGSYEQYF
- TRBJ1-4 TRBV6-5 few TGTGCCAGCAGGGAGTCTAGGGTCGGTGAAAAACTGTTTTTT CASRESRVGEKLFF
- TRBJ2-1 TRBV27 few TGTGCCAGCAGTACATCAAACTACAATGAGCAGTTCTTC CASSTSNYNEQFF
TRBD2 TRBJ2-1 TRBV4-1 - TGCGCCAGCAGCCAAGCCATAGCGGGAGTCCCCTCTAATGAGCAGTTCTTC CASSQAIAGVPSNEQFF
TRBD1 TRBJ2-1 TRBV19 - TGTGCCAGTAGTATTCCCGGGACAGGTTGGGATGAGCAGTTCTTC CASSIPGTGWDEQFF
- TRBJ1-2 TRBV12-3/TRBV12-4 - TGTGCCAGCAGTTTAGGGATCGGCTACACCTTC CASSLGIGYTF
TRBD1 TRBJ2-7 TRBV5-1 - TGCGCCAGCAGCTTGGAAGACAGGGACCACGAGCAGTACTTC CASSLEDRDHEQYF
- TRBJ1-1 TRBV15 - TGTGCCACCAGCAAGACGATTGGGAACACTGAAGCTTTCTTT CATSKTIGNTEAFF
- TRBJ2-7 TRBV28 - TGTGCCAGCACTTCGGTGGAGGGGCTCTACGAGCAGTACTTC CASTSVEGLYEQYF
- TRBJ1-1 TRBV30 - TGTGCCTGGAAGGGTTACACTGAAGCTTTCTTT CAWKGYTEAFF
- TRBJ2-7 TRBV19 - TGTGCCAGTAGCGCCGGCCGTAATGGGTACGAGCAGTACTTC CASSAGRNGYEQYF
TRBD2 TRBJ2-2 TRBV19 once TGTGCCAGTAGTTCGTGGGGGAGGGATTCGAGGGAGCTGTTTTTT CASSSWGRDSRELFF
TRBD2 TRBJ2-7 TRBV3-1/TRBV3-2 - TGTGCCAGCAGCCCGGGACTAGCGGGTATCGAGCAGTACTTC CASSPGLAGIEQYF
- TRBJ2-4 TRBV27 - TGTGCCAGCAAGGGGGGGGTGGGCAAAAACATTCAGTACTTC CASKGGVGKNIQYF
- TRBJ2-5 TRBV6-2/TRBV6-3 - TGTGCCAGCAGTTATGAGGCTCTTGGGGAGACCCAGTACTTC CASSYEALGETQYF
- TRBJ2-5 TRBV7-9 - TGTGCCAGCAGTAAAAGGGCAGGTGGTTTGGAGACCCAGTACTTC CASSKRAGGLETQYF
- TRBJ1-2 TRBV24-1 few TGTGCCACCAGGGGGGGCAGGGGAGTCGACTATGGCTACACCTTC CATRGGRGVDYGYTF
- TRBJ2-4 TRBV18 - TGTGCCAGCTCACCCGGGTGGCCTTCAGCCAAAAACATTCAGTACTTC CASSPGWPSAKNIQYF
- TRBJ1-5 TRBV7-2 - TGTGCCAGCAGCTCCAGGGCCGGCTATAGCAATCAGCCCCAGCATTTT CASSSRAGYSNQPQHF
- TRBJ2-2 TRBV2 - TGTGCCAGCAGACTAGGGACGTCCGGGGAGCTGTTTTTT CASRLGTSGELFF
TRBD2 TRBJ2-2 TRBV2 - TGTGCCAGCAGTGTATTAGCGGGAAACACCGGGGAGCTGTTTTTT CASSVLAGNTGELFF
TRBD1 TRBJ2-3 TRBV5-5 - TGTGCCAGCAGCTTGGCCCCGACAGGGGATTCCGGCGATACGCAGTATTTT CASSLAPTGDSGDTQYF
- TRBJ2-3 TRBV6-5 - TGTGCCAGCAGTAACACAGATACGCAGTATTTT CASSNTDTQYF
- TRBJ1-1 TRBV6-1 - TGTGCCAGCAGTGAAGGAGAGAGCGGGACAACCGCTTTCTTT CASSEGESGTTAFF